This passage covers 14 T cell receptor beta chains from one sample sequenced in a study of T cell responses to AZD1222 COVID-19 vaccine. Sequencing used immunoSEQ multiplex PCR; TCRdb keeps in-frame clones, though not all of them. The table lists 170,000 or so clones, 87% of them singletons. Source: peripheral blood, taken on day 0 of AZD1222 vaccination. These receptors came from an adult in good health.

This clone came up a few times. The CDR3 region is CASSPNSGTSTNEQYF. DNA of the CDR3: TGTGCCAGTAGCCCCAACTCCGGGACTAGCACGAACGAGCAGTACTTC. J is TRBJ2-7 and V is TRBV19; TRBD2 matches 9 bases. The CDR3 consists of 16 residues. The V gene end was trimmed by 6 bases and the J gene end by 5 bases; junction bases not matched to a gene: 14. CDR1 and CDR2 (germline): LNHDA, SQIVND (reference sequence).

CDR3 residues: CASSIDSGRGNEQFF. CDR3 DNA sequence: TGTGCCAGTAGTATAGATTCCGGGAGAGGCAATGAGCAGTTCTTC. The gene calls are TRBV19 and TRBJ2-1; TRBD2 might be the D (6 bases). This CDR3 comprises 15 residues. V gave up 0 bases and J gave up 6 bases, with 12 bases separating them. CDR1 and CDR2 from the germline V gene are LNHDA and SQIVND (reference sequence).

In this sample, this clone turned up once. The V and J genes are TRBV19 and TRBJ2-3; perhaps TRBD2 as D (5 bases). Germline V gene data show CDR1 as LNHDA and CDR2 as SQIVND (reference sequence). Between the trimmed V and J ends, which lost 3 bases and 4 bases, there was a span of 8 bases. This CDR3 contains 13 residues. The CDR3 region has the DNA TGTGCCAGTAGTATGCCGGGGTCAGATACGCAGTATTTT. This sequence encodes CASSMPGSDTQYF.

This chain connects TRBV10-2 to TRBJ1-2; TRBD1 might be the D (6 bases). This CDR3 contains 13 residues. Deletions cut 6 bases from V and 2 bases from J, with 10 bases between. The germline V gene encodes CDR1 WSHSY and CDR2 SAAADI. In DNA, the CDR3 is TGCGCCAGCAGCCAGGGGACAAACTATGGCTACACCTTC. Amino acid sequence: CASSQGTNYGYTF.

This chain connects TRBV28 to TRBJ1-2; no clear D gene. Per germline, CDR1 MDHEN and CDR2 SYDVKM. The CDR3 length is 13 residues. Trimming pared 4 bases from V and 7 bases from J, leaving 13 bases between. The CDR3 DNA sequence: TGTGCCAGCAGTTCCCGCCGGGAGGTTGGCTACACCTTC. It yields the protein CASSSRREVGYTF.

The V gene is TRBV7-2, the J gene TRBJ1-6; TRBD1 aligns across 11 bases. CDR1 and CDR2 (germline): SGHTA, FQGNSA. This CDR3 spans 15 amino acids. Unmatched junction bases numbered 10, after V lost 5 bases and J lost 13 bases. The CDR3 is CASSEPGTGGSPLHF. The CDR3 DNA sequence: TGTGCCAGCAGCGAACCCGGGACAGGGGGTTCCCCCCTCCACTTT.

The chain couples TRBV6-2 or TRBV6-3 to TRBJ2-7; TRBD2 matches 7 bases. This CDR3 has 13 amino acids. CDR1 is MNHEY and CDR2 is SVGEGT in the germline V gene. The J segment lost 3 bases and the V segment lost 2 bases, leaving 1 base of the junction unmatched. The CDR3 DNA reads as TGTGCCAGCAGTTACCAGCGGGACTACGAGCAGTACTTC. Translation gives CASSYQRDYEQYF.

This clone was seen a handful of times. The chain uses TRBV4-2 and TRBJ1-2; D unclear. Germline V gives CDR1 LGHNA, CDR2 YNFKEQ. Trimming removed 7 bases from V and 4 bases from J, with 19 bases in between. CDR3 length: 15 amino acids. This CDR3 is CASTRSNQPSYGYTF. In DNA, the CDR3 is TGTGCCAGCACCAGGAGTAATCAGCCTAGCTATGGCTACACCTTC.

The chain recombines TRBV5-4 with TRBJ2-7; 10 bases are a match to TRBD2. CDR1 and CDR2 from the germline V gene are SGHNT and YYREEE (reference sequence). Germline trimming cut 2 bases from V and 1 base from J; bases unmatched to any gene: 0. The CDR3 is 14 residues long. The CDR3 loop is CASSLAGGSYEQYF. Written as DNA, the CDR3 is TGTGCCAGCAGCTTAGCGGGAGGGTCCTACGAGCAGTACTTC. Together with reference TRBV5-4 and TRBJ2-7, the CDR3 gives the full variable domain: ETGVTQSPTHLIKTRGQQVTLRCSSQSGHNTVSWYQQALGQGPQFIFQYYREEENGRGNFPPRFSGLQFPNYSSELNVNALELDDSALYLCASSLAGGSYEQYFGPGTRLTVT.

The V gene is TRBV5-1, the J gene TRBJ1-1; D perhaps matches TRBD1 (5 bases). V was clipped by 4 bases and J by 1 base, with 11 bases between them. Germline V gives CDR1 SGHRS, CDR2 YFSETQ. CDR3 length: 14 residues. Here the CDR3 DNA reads TGCGCCAGCAGCCCCTTAACAGGGAACACTGAAGCTTTCTTT. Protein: CASSPLTGNTEAFF. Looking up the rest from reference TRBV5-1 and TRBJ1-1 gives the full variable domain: KAGVTQTPRYLIKTRGQQVTLSCSPISGHRSVSWYQQTPGQGLQFLFEYFSETQRNKGNFPGRFSGRQFSNSRSEMNVSTLELGDSALYLCASSPLTGNTEAFFGQGTRLTVV.

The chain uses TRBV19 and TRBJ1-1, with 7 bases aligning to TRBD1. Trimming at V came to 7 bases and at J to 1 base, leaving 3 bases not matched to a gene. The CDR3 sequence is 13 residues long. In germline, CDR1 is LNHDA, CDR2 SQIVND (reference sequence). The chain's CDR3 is CASKTGRNTEAFF. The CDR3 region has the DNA TGTGCCAGTAAGACAGGGAGGAACACTGAAGCTTTCTTT.

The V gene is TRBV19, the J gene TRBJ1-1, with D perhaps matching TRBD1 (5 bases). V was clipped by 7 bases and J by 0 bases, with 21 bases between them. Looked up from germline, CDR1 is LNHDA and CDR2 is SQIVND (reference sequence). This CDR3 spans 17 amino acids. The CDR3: CASTPTRDAGLNTEAFF. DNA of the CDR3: TGTGCCAGTACCCCTACCCGGGACGCTGGATTGAACACTGAAGCTTTCTTT.

CDR3 region: CASSPGGASPEAFF. The CDR3 DNA is TGCGCCAGCAGCCCAGGGGGCGCATCTCCTGAAGCTTTCTTT. The V gene is TRBV5-1, the J gene TRBJ1-1, with 8 bases fitting TRBD1. The CDR3 runs to 14 residues. CDR1 and CDR2 (germline): SGHRS, YFSETQ. After removal of 4 bases from V and 6 bases from J, the junction contained 8 bases not matched to a gene.

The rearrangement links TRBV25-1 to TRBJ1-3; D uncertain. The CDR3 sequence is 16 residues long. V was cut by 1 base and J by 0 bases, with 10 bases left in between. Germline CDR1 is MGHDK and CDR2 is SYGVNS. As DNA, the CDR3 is TGTGCCAGCAGTGAATCCAGCACGAGCTCTGGAAACACCATATATTTT. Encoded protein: CASSESSTSSGNTIYF.